This is a list of T cell receptor beta chains from one sample in a study of blood T cell repertoires in COVID-19. Clones were sequenced by immunoSEQ multiplex PCR, and TCRdb holds only the in-frame ones, with some missing. The sample includes about 170,000 clones, around four fifths of them seen just once. Input material: peripheral blood. These TCRs come from a woman between 65 and 79 years old who had recovered from COVID-19. The conserved cysteine and the conserved F or W are not part of the CDR3 here. Fields, in order: CDR3 protein, V gene, J gene.

CDR3: SASGGRATDTQY; V: TRBV20-1; J: TRBJ2-3
CDR3: AWSWDRYQPQH; V: TRBV30; J: TRBJ1-5
CDR3: AISPTGDGSYEQY; V: TRBV10-3; J: TRBJ2-7
CDR3: ASSAGTGDTGELF; V: TRBV7-3; J: TRBJ2-2
CDR3: AWSSSLGGQY; V: TRBV30; J: TRBJ2-7
CDR3: ATRSVATGELF; V: TRBV24-1; J: TRBJ2-2
CDR3: ASGQPYRGETQY; V: TRBV27; J: TRBJ2-5
CDR3: ATSRKQGEDTEAF; V: TRBV15; J: TRBJ1-1
CDR3: ASTDWGGPNNEQF; V: TRBV4-1; J: TRBJ2-1
CDR3: ASSPSLAQGETQY; V: TRBV11-1; J: TRBJ2-5
CDR3: ASRPQGGGGEKLF; V: TRBV27; J: TRBJ1-4
CDR3: ASSILRSLGGQF; V: TRBV19; J: TRBJ2-1
CDR3: ASSVGGDQETQY; V: TRBV9; J: TRBJ2-5
CDR3: ASSGGRGGSPLH; V: TRBV5-4; J: TRBJ1-6
CDR3: ASSINRGRETQY; V: TRBV7-2; J: TRBJ2-5
CDR3: ASSRGAVAGQETQY; V: TRBV19; J: TRBJ2-5
CDR3: ASSPRPDTQY; V: TRBV18; J: TRBJ2-3
CDR3: ASSNWGGNQPQH; V: TRBV5-6; J: TRBJ1-5
CDR3: ASSLRVEDTQY; V: TRBV19; J: TRBJ2-3
CDR3: ASSQVGVAGTLTDTQY; V: TRBV4-3; J: TRBJ2-3
CDR3: ASSWGTGENSPLH; V: TRBV5-1; J: TRBJ1-6
CDR3: SVLTDRGYEQY; V: TRBV29-1; J: TRBJ2-7
CDR3: ASSPLTGSGWETQY; V: TRBV28; J: TRBJ2-5
CDR3: ASSPSPASGGGRRGEQF; V: TRBV27; J: TRBJ2-1